These T cell receptor beta chains were read from a single sample in a study of T cell responses to AZD1222 COVID-19 vaccine. Produced via immunoSEQ multiplex PCR; TCRdb's table is partial and in-frame only. The sample holds 150,000 to 200,000 clones, about 90% seen once. Here the sequenced sample was peripheral blood, taken on day 0 of MenACWY control vaccination. All receptors derive from an adult in good health. CDR3s include the opening cysteine and the closing phenylalanine or tryptophan. D genes are given only for firm matches. Size is omitted from some rows. Given values are once, few, many or a class for expanded clones.

clone size	V gene	J gene	D gene	CDR3 DNA	CDR3 protein
.	TRBV2	TRBJ1-5	.	TGTGCCAGCACTGAAGGGAGGGTAGGCAATCAGCCCCAGCATTTT	CASTEGRVGNQPQHF
.	TRBV7-8	TRBJ2-3	TRBD1	TGTGCCAGCAGCGACGGGACAGGAGGGTATACGCAGTATTTT	CASSDGTGGYTQYF
.	TRBV5-1	TRBJ1-4	.	TGCGCCAGCAGGGGGGCCGGGACGGGCAATGAAAAACTGTTTTTT	CASRGAGTGNEKLFF
.	TRBV28	TRBJ1-2	.	TGTGCCAGCACCCCCGACGTTAACTATGGCTACACCTTC	CASTPDVNYGYTF
.	TRBV23-1	TRBJ1-5	.	TGCGCCAATCCGGACAGAAGCAATCAGCCCCAGCATTTT	CANPDRSNQPQHF
few	TRBV19	TRBJ2-7	.	TGTGCCAGTAGGTCTAGGGACGCCTACGAGCAGTACTTC	CASRSRDAYEQYF
.	TRBV6-1	TRBJ1-2	.	TGTGCCAGCAGTGAAGCGCAAGCTGGTAGGGACGGCTACACCTTC	CASSEAQAGRDGYTF
.	TRBV28	TRBJ1-3	.	TGTGCCAGCAGGACATCAGGGTTGGCTGGAAACACCATATATTTT	CASRTSGLAGNTIYF
.	TRBV7-6	TRBJ2-3	TRBD2	TGTGCCAGCAGCCCCCTAGCGGGGGGCAAAACAGATACGCAGTATTTT	CASSPLAGGKTDTQYF
.	TRBV6-5	TRBJ2-1	.	TGTGCCAGCGGACGGACGGCTTACAATGAGCAGTTCTTC	CASGRTAYNEQFF
.	TRBV7-6	TRBJ2-7	.	TGTGCCAGCAGCTTAGACGCTGGGACATTCTACGAGCAGTACTTC	CASSLDAGTFYEQYF
.	TRBV15	TRBJ1-4	.	TGTGCCACCAGCAGAGATGGGGCAGGGGAGGAAAAACTGTTTTTT	CATSRDGAGEEKLFF
few	TRBV2	TRBJ2-7	TRBD1	TGTGCCGGCCGGGACAGGGGACTTGGGGCCTACGAGCAGTACTTC	CAGRDRGLGAYEQYF
.	TRBV7-6	TRBJ2-2	.	TGTGCCAGCAGCTTTCTCGCAGGGGTTAAAGCCGGGGAGCTGTTTTTT	CASSFLAGVKAGELFF
.	TRBV28	TRBJ1-6	TRBD1	TGTGCCAGCGGACCGGGACAGGATAATTCACCCCTCCACTTT	CASGPGQDNSPLHF
.	TRBV13	TRBJ2-7	.	TGTGCCAGCAGCTTAGTGCTGGGGCGTACCTACGAGCAGTACTTC	CASSLVLGRTYEQYF
.	TRBV15	TRBJ1-2	.	TGTGCCACGAGAGACAGAACTAACTATGGCTACACCTTC	CATRDRTNYGYTF
.	TRBV13	TRBJ1-2	.	TGTGCCAGCAGCCTTTTCGCTGCGGGGGCTGATAACTATGGCTACACCTTC	CASSLFAAGADNYGYTF
.	TRBV10-3	TRBJ1-3	.	TGTGCCATCAGTGAGTCTGCCGGTTTGAGCTCTGGAAACACCATATATTTT	CAISESAGLSSGNTIYF
.	TRBV9	TRBJ2-5	TRBD2	TGTGCCAGCACTAGGACTAGCGGGTTCGGAGAGACCCAGTACTTC	CASTRTSGFGETQYF
.	TRBV5-5	TRBJ2-5	TRBD2	TGTGCCAGCAGCTTGGAAGGCGGGAGGGCCGCCGAGACCCAGTACTTC	CASSLEGGRAAETQYF
.	TRBV5-4	TRBJ2-5	.	TGTGCCAGCAGCTTACAGGGTGGAAGTGAGACCCAGTACTTC	CASSLQGGSETQYF
.	TRBV9	TRBJ2-1	.	TGTGCCAGCAGCCAAACCGGAGTAGACTACAATGAGCAGTTCTTC	CASSQTGVDYNEQFF
.	TRBV3-1/TRBV3-2	TRBJ1-5	TRBD1	TGTGCCAGCAGCCAAGTCGGACGCAGGGGGCTGGGCAATCAGCCCCAGCATTTT	CASSQVGRRGLGNQPQHF
.	TRBV5-1	TRBJ1-3	.	TGCGCCAGCAGCCCAATGGCCTGGGCAGGGACAAGCTCTGGAAACACCATATATTTT	CASSPMAWAGTSSGNTIYF
.	TRBV5-1	TRBJ2-2	.	TGCGCCAGCAGCCAAGACAGCACCGGGGAGCTGTTTTTT	CASSQDSTGELFF
.	TRBV19	TRBJ2-7	.	TGTGCCAGTAGTATAGCCAACAGGGCTTACGAGCAGTACTTC	CASSIANRAYEQYF
.	TRBV9	TRBJ2-7	TRBD2	TGTGCCAGCAGCGTAGGCAGCGGGGGCCCTAGCTCCTACGAGCAGTACTTC	CASSVGSGGPSSYEQYF
.	TRBV7-9	TRBJ1-3	.	TGTGCCAGCAGCCCACGGGCCCGAGGAGACATATATTTT	CASSPRARGDIYF
.	TRBV28	TRBJ2-7	.	TGTGCCAGCAGTTGGTGGCAGGGTGGACGCGAGCAGTACTTC	CASSWWQGGREQYF
.	TRBV3-1/TRBV3-2	TRBJ1-1	.	TGTGCCAGCAGCCCCATAGGGGGGGGCACTGAAGCTTTCTTT	CASSPIGGGTEAFF
.	TRBV9	TRBJ1-2	.	TGTGCCAGCAGCGAGAGAGGGACTAACTATGGCTACACCTTC	CASSERGTNYGYTF
.	TRBV3-1/TRBV3-2	TRBJ2-3	TRBD2	TGTGCCAGCAGCCATCCTAATTCCGGGACTAGCGGGACGACCATGAATACGCAGTATTTT	CASSHPNSGTSGTTMNTQYF
.	TRBV28	TRBJ1-3	TRBD1	TGTGCCAGCAGATCCATAGACAGGGCCGGAGGAAACACCATATATTTT	CASRSIDRAGGNTIYF
once	TRBV29-1	TRBJ1-4	.	TGCAGCGCCAGGGAGGGGGCTAATGAAAAACTGTTTTTT	CSAREGANEKLFF
.	TRBV6-5	TRBJ2-7	TRBD2	TGTGCCAGCAGTTCCGGGACTAGCGGGACAGACGAGCAGTACTTC	CASSSGTSGTDEQYF
.	TRBV2	TRBJ2-5	.	TGTGCCAGCAGGGGGAGGCTAACCCAAGAGACCCAGTACTTC	CASRGRLTQETQYF
once	TRBV5-1	TRBJ2-3	TRBD2	TGCGCCAGCAGCGTCTGGACTAGCGGGGACACAGATACGCAGTATTTT	CASSVWTSGDTDTQYF
once	TRBV29-1	TRBJ1-1	.	TGCAGCGCTCTCCTGAGAGGACGCGGTGAAGCTTTCTTT	CSALLRGRGEAFF
.	TRBV6-2/TRBV6-3	TRBJ2-2	TRBD1	TGTGCCAGCAGTTTTGGGGACAGCCTCCCTACCGGGGAGCTGTTTTTT	CASSFGDSLPTGELFF
.	TRBV4-1	TRBJ2-3	TRBD2	TGCGCCAGCAGCCAAGGCCCCGGGACTAGAGGAACAGATACGCAGTATTTT	CASSQGPGTRGTDTQYF
.	TRBV7-2	TRBJ1-4	TRBD1	TGTGCCAGCAGCCTAAGGCCAGGGGGAAATGAAAAACTGTTTTTT	CASSLRPGGNEKLFF
.	TRBV6-4	TRBJ2-2	.	TGTGCCAGCAGAAAGGACGGAACCACCGGGGAGCTGTTTTTT	CASRKDGTTGELFF
.	TRBV28	TRBJ1-1	.	TGTGCCAGCAGGGGCACAGCGGACACTGAAGCTTTCTTT	CASRGTADTEAFF
.	TRBV21-1	TRBJ2-2	.	TGTGCCAGCAGCAATAGACAGGGGGCGAACACCGGGGAGCTGTTTTTT	CASSNRQGANTGELFF
.	TRBV28	TRBJ1-5	TRBD1	TGTGCCAGCAGGATACAGGGGGCATGGCAGCCCCAGCATTTT	CASRIQGAWQPQHF
.	TRBV9	TRBJ2-1	.	TGTGCCAGCAGCGTCGGAGGAGTCGTTGATGAGCAGTTCTTC	CASSVGGVVDEQFF
.	TRBV6-6	TRBJ1-5	.	TGTGCCAGCAGCAACCTCCAGCCCCAGCATTTT	CASSNLQPQHF
once	TRBV3-1/TRBV3-2	TRBJ2-5	TRBD1	TGTGCCAGCAGCCCCACAGGGGGAGAGACCCAGTACTTC	CASSPTGGETQYF
.	TRBV6-5	TRBJ1-3	TRBD1	TGTGCCAGCAGTTACCTCAGGGGGGCGTCTGGAAACACCATATATTTT	CASSYLRGASGNTIYF
.	TRBV6-1	TRBJ2-2	.	TGTGCCAGCAGTGAAGATGGGGGGTATACCGGGGAGCTGTTTTTT	CASSEDGGYTGELFF
once	TRBV18	TRBJ2-4	.	TGTGCCAGCTCCTATAAAGGATCAGGGACGATAGCCAAAAACATTCAGTACTTC	CASSYKGSGTIAKNIQYF
.	TRBV24-1	TRBJ2-6	.	TGTGCCACCAGGCCTATTCTATTCTCTGGGGCCAACGTCCTGACTTTC	CATRPILFSGANVLTF
.	TRBV25-1	TRBJ2-1	.	TGTGCCAGATGGGATCCGAGCGAGACCTACAATGAGCAGTTCTTC	CARWDPSETYNEQFF
.	TRBV4-1	TRBJ1-1	TRBD1	TGCGCCAGCAGGAGTACAGGGGGCACTGAAGCTTTCTTT	CASRSTGGTEAFF
once	TRBV28	TRBJ2-5	.	TGTGCCAGCAGTTTTCAGGGCAGGGGGGGCGAGACCCAGTACTTC	CASSFQGRGGETQYF
.	TRBV12-3/TRBV12-4	TRBJ1-5	.	TGTGCCAGCACCCAGGGGAATCAGCCCCAGCATTTT	CASTQGNQPQHF
.	TRBV28	TRBJ1-5	TRBD1	TGTGCCAGCAGGAGAGAGATCAGGGGGCTCAATCAGCCCCAGCATTTT	CASRREIRGLNQPQHF